The T cell receptor beta chain described here comes from a study of cytomegalovirus exposure and HLA in healthy donors. General study results and limits: Among TCR sequences, most were rare, though some public TCRs appeared in many donors. Subsequent analysis of the 95 to 150 validation repertoires found a tendency for first-cohort TCR clusters to co-occur. Cytomegalovirus status was reportedly diagnosed by the classifier with high sensitivity and specificity.

Measured with immunoSEQ multiplex PCR; TCRdb has only the in-frame clones, and not every one. The repertoire has about 130,000 clones, under 90% of them found once; the top ten carry over 3%. Trimming took 4 bases from V and 5 from J, leaving 6 bases between them. The CDR3 sequence is 11 residues long. Per germline, CDR1 SGHNT and CDR2 YYREEE (reference sequence). Worth noting for this clone: As yet, its antigen is unknown.

The donors were members of the validation cohort comprising 120 subjects, separate from the approximately 630-subject first cohort. This TCR was recovered from a man younger than 45 in good health and CMV-seronegative. Source material: PBMCs. This chain joins TRBV5-4 and TRBJ2-5, with D perhaps TRBD1 (5 bases). The CDR3 sequence is CASSHRETQYF. The CDR3 DNA reads TGTGCCAGCAGCCACAGGGAGACCCAGTACTTC.